These T cell receptor beta chains were read from a single sample in a study of cytomegalovirus exposure and HLA in healthy donors. Generated by immunoSEQ multiplex PCR, the TCRdb table keeps only in-frame clones and is missing some. In the table there are just over 150,000 clones, over 75% of which are singletons. Input material: PBMCs. These TCRs come from a woman aged 45-65 years in good health and CMV-seropositive. Each CDR3 is given with its conserved first and last residue. The order of the fields is D gene, J gene, clone size, CDR3 length, V gene, CDR3 protein, CDR3 DNA. A D gene is named only where the DNA matches it firmly. Some rows mark clone size as missing; the rest say once, few, many or name a class of expanded clone.

>NA|TRBJ1-3|NA|14|TRBV2
CASSDPGAGNTIYF
TGTGCCAGCAGTGATCCAGGGGCTGGAAACACCATATATTTT
>NA|TRBJ1-2|NA|21|TRBV6-1
CASSEALPGAGAPSRGYGYTF
TGTGCCAGCAGTGAAGCGCTTCCGGGTGCAGGGGCGCCAAGTAGGGGCTATGGCTACACCTTC
>NA|TRBJ2-2|NA|13|TRBV6-5
CAIADRNTGELFF
TGTGCCATTGCGGACAGGAACACCGGGGAGCTGTTTTTT
>NA|TRBJ2-5|NA|13|TRBV6-1
CASSPEGVRAQYF
TGTGCCAGCAGTCCAGAGGGGGTGAGGGCCCAGTACTTC
>TRBD1|TRBJ1-5|NA|14|TRBV27
CASSPGQGAQPQHF
TGTGCCAGCAGTCCAGGACAGGGGGCTCAGCCCCAGCATTTT
>NA|TRBJ1-4|NA|14|TRBV19
CASSMERSVGKLFF
TGTGCCAGTAGTATGGAGCGATCGGTAGGAAAACTGTTTTTT
>NA|TRBJ1-1|NA|13|TRBV28
CASSLSEGSEAFF
TGTGCCAGCAGTTTATCAGAGGGCTCTGAAGCTTTCTTT
>TRBD1|TRBJ1-4|NA|17|TRBV4-3
CASSHEDGRQGPEKLFF
TGCGCCAGCAGCCACGAGGACGGGAGACAGGGGCCGGAAAAACTGTTTTTT
>NA|TRBJ2-7|NA|11|TRBV7-2
CASSSSREQYF
TGTGCCAGCAGCTCATCCCGGGAGCAGTACTTC
>TRBD1|TRBJ1-1|NA|12|TRBV5-4
CASSRGLTEAFF
TGTGCCAGCAGCAGGGGGCTCACTGAAGCTTTCTTT
>NA|TRBJ2-1|NA|16|TRBV9
CASSETEIYSYNEQFF
TGTGCCAGCAGCGAGACAGAGATCTATTCCTACAATGAGCAGTTCTTC
>NA|TRBJ2-2|once|15|TRBV12-1
CAGPTSGRTVGELFF
TGTGCCGGACCGACTAGCGGGAGAACGGTCGGGGAGCTGTTTTTT